This T cell receptor (beta chain) is drawn from a study of cytomegalovirus exposure and HLA in healthy donors. CDR3 length: 14 residues. Germline CDR1 is SGHVS and CDR2 is FQNEAQ. V was shortened by 3 bases and J by 5 bases, with 14 bases between the two germline ends. PCR was performed using 60 Vbeta and 13 Jbeta primers. TCRdb's copy holds only in-frame clones and misses some; the assay was immunoSEQ multiplex PCR. The data contain about 94,000 clones, over 60% of them singletons. Details on this clone: Its antigen is not identified.

Overall study findings and caveats: Later analysis found that TCR beta chains associated with HLA were more clonally expanded than other, equally common chains. Cytomegalovirus-associated status was assigned to roughly 160 TCR beta chains.

The chain carries TRBV7-8 and TRBJ2-7, with D hard to call. The clonotype originates from a man aged 25 to 40 in good health and CMV-seronegative. The sample comprised PBMCs. CDR3: CASSFQEPGNEQYF. CDR3 bases: TGTGCCAGCAGCTTTCAGGAACCCGGAAACGAGCAGTACTTC.